These T cell receptor beta chains were read from a single sample in a study of T cell responses to AZD1222 COVID-19 vaccine. The assay was immunoSEQ multiplex PCR, and TCRdb's table has in-frame clones only and misses some. The top ten hold less than 3% of the sample, which has 150,000 to 200,000 clones, 85% to 90% seen once. This material consisted of peripheral blood, taken on day 0 of MenACWY control vaccination. The origin of the receptors is an adult in good health. The CDR3 runs from the conserved cysteine through the conserved F or W. Only part of the rows carry a size: once, few, many, or a class if the clone is expanded.

clone_size,j_call,v_call,cdr3_aa
.,TRBJ2-7,TRBV5-1,CASSTGGLYEQYF
.,TRBJ2-3,TRBV9,CASSEDLEGDSTDTQYF
.,TRBJ2-3,TRBV11-2,CASSPKVRGTTDTQYF
once,TRBJ2-2,TRBV19,CASSMMGQSRNTGELFF
once,TRBJ2-7,TRBV5-1,CASSPTTGDYEQYF
.,TRBJ1-4,TRBV3-1/TRBV3-2,CASSQEGSGQGFWNEKLFF
.,TRBJ2-5,TRBV6-6,CASSYGETQYF
.,TRBJ1-1,TRBV6-1,CASSEESASGTEAFF
once,TRBJ1-2,TRBV30,CAWSVGGEENTF
.,TRBJ2-3,TRBV2,CASSDRGRTRTDTQYF
.,TRBJ2-1,TRBV9,CASSVVMDNEQFF
.,TRBJ1-5,TRBV6-5,CASSRTAGINQPQHF
.,TRBJ1-4,TRBV7-9,CASSSGSRATNEKLFF
.,TRBJ1-3,TRBV19,CASSPTGNTGNTIYF
.,TRBJ1-6,TRBV27,CASSLGQAGPLHF
once,TRBJ2-7,TRBV14,CASSPLVAGTYEQYF
.,TRBJ1-2,TRBV6-5,CASSYKGQGSYGYTF
.,TRBJ1-4,TRBV19,CASSIDGPTRKLFF
.,TRBJ1-1,TRBV28,CASSQNRLKAFF
.,TRBJ1-1,TRBV9,CASSGRDRDLNTEAFF
.,TRBJ2-7,TRBV4-2,CASSQGTSGAYEQYF
.,TRBJ1-5,TRBV7-8,CASSLALSGQPQHF
.,TRBJ1-4,TRBV5-1,CASSLEAGIVEKLFF
.,TRBJ1-5,TRBV9,CASSASDNQPQHF
few,TRBJ2-2,TRBV28,CASMRTGNTGELFF
.,TRBJ1-4,TRBV6-5,CASSYGANEKLFF
few,TRBJ2-7,TRBV2,CASSGTAYEQYF
.,TRBJ2-3,TRBV7-2,CASSLEPGSDTQYF
few,TRBJ2-3,TRBV5-5,CASSLQASAGKTDTQYF
.,TRBJ1-2,TRBV7-9,CASSLATGGGGYTF
.,TRBJ2-1,TRBV3-1/TRBV3-2,CASSQDHSLGEQFF
.,TRBJ1-6,TRBV6-5,CASEGTGDNSPLHF
.,TRBJ2-1,TRBV28,CASSITSGGGRGNEQFF
.,TRBJ1-4,TRBV6-5,CASWGPTEKLFF
.,TRBJ2-3,TRBV5-1,CASSIPGSTDTQYF
once,TRBJ2-1,TRBV6-4,CASSPGLAGGEQFF
.,TRBJ1-2,TRBV28,CASRAGGYGYTF
.,TRBJ2-7,TRBV27,CASRGAGGNYEQYF
once,TRBJ1-3,TRBV27,CASSFQGLPGNTIYF
once,TRBJ2-2,TRBV5-1,CASSLPGGHGELFF
.,TRBJ1-4,TRBV7-8,CASSLAETTTNEKLFF
.,TRBJ1-2,TRBV27,CASSLTDNYGYTF
.,TRBJ2-1,TRBV11-3,CASSLGTAGEQFF
once,TRBJ2-5,TRBV19,CASRPAGLHQETQYF
.,TRBJ2-2,TRBV11-3,CASNVEPGLAGDFNTGELFF